The 2 T cell receptor beta chains presented below share a single source sample, sequenced in a study of circulating and synovial CD4+ cells in juvenile arthritis. The repertoire was sequenced with immunoSEQ multiplex PCR; TCRdb's copy has only in-frame clones and lacks some. The sample has tens of thousands of clones; over 95% are singletons. Sequencing input: CD4+ T cells from blood. The receptors shown here come from a human donor with juvenile idiopathic arthritis.

A single count supports this clone. This rearrangement joins TRBV15 to TRBJ2-3; D ambiguous. The CDR3 spans 13 residues. Germline V gives CDR1 LNHNV, CDR2 YYDKDF (reference sequence). Trimming left V 7 bases short and J 3 bases short, with 11 bases between. CDR3 nucleotides: TGTGCCACCACACTAACCTATACAGATACGCAGTATTTT. Translation: CATTLTYTDTQYF.

This clone appeared once. The J gene is TRBJ1-1, the V gene TRBV28; 7 bases are a match to TRBD1. Losses at the gene ends were 0 bases for V and 3 bases for J; bases not matched to a gene: 10. The CDR3 is 17 amino acids. CDR1 is MDHEN, CDR2 SYDVKM, per germline. The CDR3 here is CASSLWEGRGTHTEAFF. The CDR3 DNA reads TGTGCCAGCAGTTTATGGGAGGGCAGGGGGACACACACTGAAGCTTTCTTT.